The 30 T cell receptor beta chains listed next were all sequenced from one sample in a study of T cell clonality in common variable immunodeficiency. Measured with immunoSEQ multiplex PCR; TCRdb has only the in-frame clones, and not every one. The record shows tens of thousands of clones for this sample, with no singletons present. Input material: peripheral blood mononuclear cells. These receptors all come from a person aged 18-69 years in good health.

This clone was detected many times. The observed sequence ends 3 residues before the CDR3 terminus, with the missing tail filled in from the germline J gene. The chain carries TRBV10-3 and TRBJ1-6; D is unresolved. This CDR3 is built from 15 residues. Between the trimmed V and J ends, which lost 0 bases and 7 bases, there was a span of 10 bases. The germline V gene encodes CDR1 ENHRY and CDR2 SYGVKD. The CDR3 sequence: CAISESTGLNSPLHF. The CDR3 DNA, read in part, is TGTGCCATCAGTGAGTCGACCGGGTTAAATTCACCC.

This clone was observed at least ten times. With the read ending 3 residues before the CDR3 end, the germline J gene is used to fill in that end. The rearrangement uses TRBV5-1 and TRBJ1-3, with unresolved D. The CDR3 length is 15 residues. Germline V lookup: CDR1 SGHRS, CDR2 YFSETQ. The V and J ends lost 4 bases and 7 bases respectively, with 18 bases between them. The covered CDR3 bases are TGCGCCAGCAGCGTTGGACTCGGGAGGTGGAACACC. This encodes CASSVGLGRWNT. The CDR3 in its entirety is CASSVGLGRWNTIYF.

This clone appeared many times. The read is 3 residues too short to cover the CDR3 end, so that end is filled in from the germline J gene. The rearrangement uses TRBV7-9 and TRBJ2-6; no firm D call. CDR1 and CDR2 (germline): SEHNR, FQNEAQ (reference sequence). V was clipped by 5 bases and J by 0 bases, with 8 bases between them. The CDR3 is made up of 15 amino acids. The part of the CDR3 DNA that was read is TGTGCCAGCAGCCTATCTCTCTCTGGGGCCAACGTC. Its protein is CASSLSLSGANV. The full CDR3 sequence reads CASSLSLSGANVLTF.

Many counts were recorded for this clone. The observed sequence ends 3 residues before the CDR3 terminus, with the missing tail filled in from the germline J gene. The rearrangement uses TRBV5-1 and TRBJ1-4; 9 nucleotides agree with TRBD1. With 4 bases clipped from V and 8 bases from J, the junction kept 12 bases outside the gene matches. CDR3 length equals 16 residues. Germline values: CDR1 SGHRS, CDR2 YFSETQ. Partial CDR3 DNA: TGCGCCAGCAGCACGGATGGGACAGGGAGACCCGAAAAA. Protein product: CASSTDGTGRPEK. The entire CDR3 sequence reads CASSTDGTGRPEKLFF.

This clone showed up just a few times. With the read ending 3 residues before the CDR3 end, the germline J gene is used to fill in that end. The chain uses TRBV7-8 and TRBJ2-7; TRBD2 agrees at 11 bases. Germline CDR1 and CDR2: SGHVS and FQNEAQ. V lost 7 bases, J lost 2 bases, and 16 bases stayed unmatched. This CDR3 has 18 residues. The CDR3: CASTVSGRGRGVTYEQYF. The covered CDR3 bases are TGTGCCAGCACCGTTAGCGGGAGGGGTAGGGGGGTAACCTACGAG.

This clone was picked up many times. The read ends 3 residues early relative to the CDR3; the germline J gene fills the gap. This chain connects TRBV19 to TRBJ2-3, with D unresolved. This CDR3 has 13 amino acids. V was cut by 1 base and J by 1 base, with 3 bases left in between. Germline V CDR1 and CDR2: LNHDA, SQIVND (reference sequence). The CDR3 spells CASSIAGTDTQYF. Incomplete CDR3 DNA: TGTGCCAGTAGTATAGCCGGCACAGATACG.

This clone came up many times. Read data end 3 residues before the CDR3 end; the end is taken from the germline J gene. The chain is built from TRBV30 and TRBJ2-3, with 9 nucleotides matching TRBD1. V dropped 7 bases and J dropped 6; count of bases not matched to a gene: 8. This CDR3 contains 13 residues. Germline CDR1 reads GTSNPN; CDR2 reads SVGIG (reference sequence). The CDR3 reads CASTGQGHDTQYF. The DNA read from the CDR3 is TGTGCCTCAACGGGACAGGGACATGATACG.

This clone was recorded at least ten times. The part of the CDR3 DNA that was read is TGCGCCAGCAGCTTTCAGGGAAAAGAGACC. Its translation is CASSFQGKET. The complete CDR3 sequence is CASSFQGKETQYF. The V gene is TRBV5-1, the J gene TRBJ2-5; D is possibly TRBD1 (5 bases). The read halts 3 residues ahead of the CDR3 end, with the missing end drawn from the germline J gene. Germline V gene sequence: CDR1 SGHRS, CDR2 YFSETQ. This CDR3 is built from 13 residues. Deletions cut 2 bases from V and 3 bases from J, with 8 bases between. Complete variable domain (other parts from reference TRBV5-1 and TRBJ2-5): KAGVTQTPRYLIKTRGQQVTLSCSPISGHRSVSWYQQTPGQGLQFLFEYFSETQRNKGNFPGRFSGRQFSNSRSEMNVSTLELGDSALYLCASSFQGKETQYFGPGTRLLVL.

This clone occurred many times. The missing CDR3 end, 3 residues past where the read stops, is filled in from the germline J gene. V gene TRBV20-1 combines with J gene TRBJ2-7, with 11 bases aligning to TRBD2. V shed 3 bases and J 3 bases; nucleotides not matched to a gene: 7. Germline V gene sequence: CDR1 DFQATT, CDR2 SNEGSKA (reference sequence). The CDR3 extends over 15 amino acids. The CDR3 here is CSASEGGLAVYEQYF. CDR3 bases read: TGCAGTGCTAGCGAGGGGGGACTAGCGGTCTACGAG.

As regards this clone: Read sequence stops 3 residues before the CDR3 end, and the germline J gene provides the missing end. This chain connects TRBV19 to TRBJ1-2; unclear D gene. Per germline, CDR1 LNHDA and CDR2 SQIVND (reference sequence). There are 15 residues in the CDR3. The CDR3: CASSIPPGLTDTYTF. The covered CDR3 bases are TGTGCCAGTAGTATACCCCCCGGACTTACAGATACC. The whole variable domain, remainder taken from reference TRBV19 and TRBJ1-2, is DGGITQSPKYLFRKEGQNVTLSCEQNLNHDAMYWYRQDPGQGLRLIYYSQIVNDFQKGDIAEGYSVSREKKESFPLTVTSAQKNPTAFYLCASSIPPGLTDTYTFGSGTRLTVV.

In its sample, this clone was seen many times. The read terminates 3 residues ahead of where the CDR3 ends, so the germline J gene completes it. This chain joins TRBV6-1 and TRBJ2-1; TRBD2 matches at 7 bases. Germline CDR1 is MNHNS and CDR2 is SASEGT. V dropped 6 bases and J dropped 3; count of bases not matched to a gene: 11. The CDR3 spans 16 residues. Incomplete CDR3 DNA: TGTGCCAGCAGCGAATTGACTAGCCCTATCTACAATGAG. Its translation: CASSELTSPIYNE. The whole CDR3 reads CASSELTSPIYNEQFF.

As for this clone: The CDR3 is cut off 3 residues early in the read; its end comes from the germline J gene. The chain recombines TRBV2 with TRBJ2-7; D call uncertain. The CDR3 is made up of 15 amino acids. V was clipped by 0 bases and J by 5 bases, with 14 bases between them. Germline-derived CDR1 and CDR2 are SNHLY and FYNNEI. CDR3 DNA (partial): TGTGCCAGCAGTGAAGCAAGAGGCAGGTCCCACGAG. Amino acid sequence: CASSEARGRSHE. The entire CDR3 is CASSEARGRSHEQYF.

This clone was counted at least ten times. Read sequence stops 3 residues before the CDR3 end, and the germline J gene provides the missing end. V is TRBV5-1 and J is TRBJ2-3, with a possible D match to TRBD1 (7 bases). The CDR3 covers 16 residues. Germline CDR1 is SGHRS and CDR2 is YFSETQ. With 3 bases removed from V and 0 bases from J, the gap between germline ends came to 14 bases. CDR3 DNA (partial): TGCGCCAGCAGCTCCGACCAGGGGGGAAGCACAGATACG. Its protein product is CASSSDQGGSTDT. The entire CDR3 is CASSSDQGGSTDTQYF.

This clone showed up many times. Read coverage stops 3 residues before the CDR3 terminus; the germline J gene supplies the remainder. This chain uses TRBV10-3 with TRBJ2-5; 13 bases align to TRBD2. V gave up 4 bases and J gave up 4 bases; unmatched junction bases: 15. Germline CDR1 ENHRY, CDR2 SYGVKD. The CDR3 extends over 19 amino acids. Here the CDR3 reads CAISGSTSGRVGGRETQYF. CDR3 DNA, as far as it was read: TGTGCCATCAGTGGCTCTACTAGCGGGAGGGTCGGGGGGAGAGAGACC.

There are many counts of this clone. Read sequence stops 3 residues before the CDR3 end, and the germline J gene provides the missing end. This sequence joins TRBV7-2 and TRBJ1-5, with 8 bases aligning to TRBD1. V gave up 4 bases and J gave up 7 bases; unmatched junction bases: 3. The CDR3 has 13 residues. The germline V gene encodes CDR1 SGHTA and CDR2 FQGNSA. The CDR3 spells CASSSQGAQPQHF. The part of the CDR3 DNA that was read is TGTGCCAGCAGCTCCCAGGGGGCCCAGCCC.

This clone was picked up many times. The observed sequence ends 3 residues before the CDR3 terminus, with the missing tail filled in from the germline J gene. V gene TRBV20-1 combines with J gene TRBJ2-1, with TRBD2 matching over 8 bases. Germline assignment: CDR1 DFQATT and CDR2 SNEGSKA (reference sequence). The CDR3 spans 16 residues. Trimming at V came to 6 bases and at J to 1 base, leaving 11 bases not matched to a gene. Partial CDR3 DNA: TGCAGTGCCAACGAATTGCGGGGGGAGTCCTACAATGAG. It encodes CSANELRGESYNE. The whole CDR3 reads CSANELRGESYNEQFF.

This clone has a count of ten or more. The read is 3 residues too short to cover the CDR3 end, so that end is filled in from the germline J gene. The V gene is TRBV29-1, the J gene TRBJ2-1; 10 bases are shared with TRBD1. Per the germline V gene, CDR1 is SQVTM and CDR2 is ANQGSEA. This CDR3 is built from 12 residues. The V gene end was trimmed by 7 bases and the J gene end by 7 bases; junction bases not matched to a gene: 4. CDR3 loop: CSGDRGVNEQFF. The sequenced CDR3 bases are TGCAGCGGGGACAGGGGAGTTAATGAG.

In this sample, this clone turned up many times. Read data end 3 residues before the CDR3 end; the end is taken from the germline J gene. This chain links TRBV7-8 with TRBJ2-2, with TRBD1 matching 7 bases. Germline-derived CDR1 and CDR2 are SGHVS and FQNEAQ. This CDR3 contains 14 residues. The trim removed 1 base at V and 4 bases at J, leaving 0 bases unmatched. The chain's CDR3 is CASSLGDSTGELFF. CDR3 DNA, as far as it was read: TGTGCCAGCAGCTTAGGGGACAGCACCGGGGAG.

This clone was seen ten or more times. Read sequence stops 3 residues before the CDR3 end, and the germline J gene provides the missing end. At the DNA level, this CDR3 is encoded by other sequences in the same sample as well. The chain links TRBV7-2 to TRBJ2-5; TRBD1 matches at 8 bases. The CDR3 consists of 14 residues. The germline V gene encodes CDR1 SGHTA and CDR2 FQGNSA. Losses at the gene ends were 5 bases for V and 5 bases for J; bases not matched to a gene: 7. CDR3 DNA, as far as it was read: TGTGCCAGCAGCCCCACAGGGGGTGGGGAGACC. It specifies CASSPTGGGET. The entire CDR3 protein is CASSPTGGGETQYF. Full variable domain (remainder filled in from reference TRBV7-2 and TRBJ2-5): GAGVSQSPSNKVTEKGKDVELRCDPISGHTALYWYRQSLGQGLEFLIYFQGNSAPDKSGLPSDRFSAERTGGSVSTLTIQRTQQEDSAVYLCASSPTGGGETQYFGPGTRLLVL.

This clone was counted many times. From the germline J gene comes the end of the CDR3, since the read stops 3 residues before it. This chain links TRBV20-1 with TRBJ2-7, with 7 positions matching TRBD2. This CDR3 spans 14 amino acids. The germline CDR1 and CDR2 sequences are DFQATT and SNEGSKA (reference sequence). The CDR3 bases that were read are TGCAGCCCAGTCCGGACTAGTGGGTTCTACGAG. It codes for CSPVRTSGFYE. The complete CDR3 reads CSPVRTSGFYEQYF.

This clone has ten or more counts. The missing CDR3 end, 3 residues past where the read stops, is filled in from the germline J gene. The rearrangement joins TRBV2 to TRBJ1-3; D might be TRBD1 (6 bases). The CDR3 is 16 residues long. The germline V and J ends were trimmed by 6 bases and 0 bases, with 15 bases remaining between them. CDR1 and CDR2 (germline): SNHLY, FYNNEI. CDR3 DNA (partial): TGTGCCAGCAGGGGGCCAGGGGTCCACTCTGGAAACACC. Its translation is CASRGPGVHSGNT. The full CDR3 is CASRGPGVHSGNTIYF. Looking up the rest from reference TRBV2 and TRBJ1-3 gives the full variable domain: EPEVTQTPSHQVTQMGQEVILRCVPISNHLYFYWYRQILGQKVEFLVSFYNNEISEKSEIFDDQFSVERPDGSNFTLKIRSTKLEDSAMYFCASRGPGVHSGNTIYFGEGSWLTVV.

This clone was counted many times. With the read ending 3 residues before the CDR3 end, the germline J gene is used to fill in that end. V is TRBV6-1 and J is TRBJ2-1; D possibly corresponds to TRBD2 (7 bases). The CDR3 runs 17 residues. The V end was cut by 2 bases, the J end by 6 bases, with 20 bases between. CDR1 and CDR2 (germline): MNHNS, SASEGT. The CDR3: CASSEMGGHGRGNEQFF. The covered CDR3 bases are TGTGCCAGCAGTGAAATGGGGGGGCACGGACGGGGCAATGAG.

This clone was detected ten times or more. The junction and the germline gene differ at one end; a read error may be behind it. The CDR3 is cut off 3 residues early in the read; its end comes from the germline J gene. The chain joins TRBV7-3 to TRBJ2-7; D might be TRBD1 (7 bases). Germline CDR1 and CDR2: SGHTA and FQGTGA. This CDR3 contains 14 residues. CDR3 bases read: TGCGCCCAGGGGGTTGGCACTAGCAGCTACGAG. Translated: CAQGVGTSSYE. The whole CDR3 protein reads CAQGVGTSSYEQYF.

This clone showed up many times. With the read ending 3 residues before the CDR3 end, the germline J gene is used to fill in that end. V and J are TRBV5-1 and TRBJ2-1; 10 bases align to TRBD2. The CDR3 contains 17 residues. Trimming cost V 0 bases and J 0 bases; bases outside gene matches: 3. Per germline, CDR1 SGHRS and CDR2 YFSETQ. The DNA read from the CDR3 is TGCGCCAGCAGCTTGGCCGCTAGCGGGAGCTCCTACAATGAG. Protein product: CASSLAASGSSYNE. The whole CDR3 protein reads CASSLAASGSSYNEQFF.

This clone was detected many times. The CDR3 loop is CASSRQGYSETQYF. Incomplete CDR3 DNA: TGTGCCAGCAGCCGACAGGGGTATTCGGAGACC. The V gene is TRBV5-4, the J gene TRBJ2-5, with 8 bases matching TRBD1. The CDR3 is cut off 3 residues early in the read; its end comes from the germline J gene. Germline V gene data show CDR1 as SGHNT and CDR2 as YYREEE (reference sequence). J lost 5 bases, V lost 4 bases, and 7 bases had no gene match. This CDR3 region has 14 residues.

This clone was detected ten times or more. The observed sequence ends 3 residues before the CDR3 terminus, with the missing tail filled in from the germline J gene. The V call is TRBV7-8, the J call TRBJ2-1, with 11 nucleotides matching TRBD2. The CDR3 length is 15 residues. Germline CDR1 is SGHVS and CDR2 is FQNEAQ. V was clipped by 5 bases and J by 6 bases; unmatched bases: 6. Here the CDR3 reads CASSQTGLAGNEQFF. CDR3 DNA, as far as it was read: TGTGCCAGCAGCCAGACCGGACTAGCGGGCAATGAG.

This clone came up many times. The CDR3 end lies 3 residues beyond the end of the read and is filled in from the germline J gene. This chain uses TRBV2 with TRBJ1-2; D perhaps matches TRBD1 (6 bases). V was pared by 5 bases and J by 2 bases, with 24 bases between. The CDR3 sequence is 18 residues long. The germline V gene has CDR1 SNHLY and CDR2 FYNNEI. The covered CDR3 bases are TGTGCCAGCAGTTTACCCACCGGGACACTAGATTTAAACTATGGC. This translates into CASSLPTGTLDLNYG. The full CDR3 sequence reads CASSLPTGTLDLNYGYTF.

This clone was seen a handful of times. The missing CDR3 end, 3 residues past where the read stops, is filled in from the germline J gene. The J gene is TRBJ2-7, the V gene TRBV7-9; D is undetermined. The CDR3 contains 13 residues. Trimming pared 2 bases from V and 3 bases from J, leaving 8 bases between. The germline CDR1 and CDR2 sequences are SEHNR and FQNEAQ (reference sequence). CDR3 loop: CASSLNAGYEQYF. The part of the CDR3 DNA that was read is TGTGCCAGCAGCTTAAATGCAGGCTACGAG.

Concerning this clone itself: The read halts 3 residues ahead of the CDR3 end, with the missing end drawn from the germline J gene. The gene calls are TRBV5-4 and TRBJ2-5; D possibly corresponds to TRBD2 (6 bases). There are 15 residues in the CDR3. Germline values: CDR1 SGHNT, CDR2 YYREEE (reference sequence). Trimming shortened V by 2 bases and J by 4 bases, and 15 bases separated the two germline ends. The sequenced CDR3 bases are TGTGCCAGCAGCTTAGGTGGGGTCGGGGGAGAGACC. As protein: CASSLGGVGGET. The whole CDR3 reads CASSLGGVGGETQYF.

There are many counts of this clone. The CDR3 end lies 3 residues beyond the end of the read and is filled in from the germline J gene. V usage is TRBV20-1 and J usage is TRBJ1-6; 10 bases are a match to TRBD1. The germline V gene has CDR1 DFQATT and CDR2 SNEGSKA (reference sequence). The trim removed 1 base at V and 7 bases at J, leaving 4 bases unmatched. CDR3 length equals 15 residues. The CDR3 loop reads CSARVGTGVNSPLHF. The part of the CDR3 DNA that was read is TGCAGTGCTAGAGTGGGGACAGGGGTAAATTCACCC.